The rows below give T cell receptor beta chains drawn from one sample of a study of shared clonotypes between healthy human individuals. Profiled with immunoSEQ multiplex PCR; TCRdb holds only in-frame clones, not every one. The sample holds 75,000 to 100,000 clones, about 45% seen once. Sequencing was done on a sample of PBMCs. The receptors were sampled from a woman between 40 and 50 years old in good health. Some clones in this sample may be carry-over from other donors' samples. CDR3s include the opening cysteine and the closing phenylalanine or tryptophan. A D gene is named only where the DNA matches it firmly. Clone size appears in some rows only: once, few, many, or a class for an expanded clone.

13 TRBJ1-5 . TRBD1 TRBV30 CAWAETGAQPQHF TGTGCCTGGGCCGAGACAGGGGCCCAGCCCCAGCATTTT
14 TRBJ2-7 few . TRBV30 CAWNRGGGNYEQYF TGTGCCTGGAACAGGGGAGGAGGGAACTACGAGCAGTACTTC
14 TRBJ1-3 many . TRBV2 CASRADNSGNTIYF TGTGCCAGCAGGGCGGACAACTCTGGAAACACCATATATTTT
15 TRBJ1-5 many . TRBV7-2 CASSLGTSEGRAQHF TGTGCCAGCAGCCTAGGGACCTCCGAGGGCAGGGCCCAGCATTTT
14 TRBJ2-5 few . TRBV7-2 CASSFQGPEETQYF TGTGCCAGCAGCTTCCAGGGGCCCGAAGAGACCCAGTACTTC
17 TRBJ2-2 . TRBD2 TRBV4-1 CASSHRLGGRGTGELFF TGCGCCAGCAGCCACCGACTTGGCGGGAGAGGCACCGGGGAGCTGTTTTTT
12 TRBJ2-7 few . TRBV7-9 CASSLTAYEQYF TGTGCCAGCAGCTTAACAGCCTACGAGCAGTACTTC
15 TRBJ1-1 few . TRBV30 CAWSVRGRLNTEAFF TGTGCCTGGAGTGTACGGGGCAGGTTGAACACTGAAGCTTTCTTT
15 TRBJ2-1 few . TRBV7-3 CASSLTSGNYNEQFF TGTGCCAGCAGCTTAACGTCGGGCAACTACAATGAGCAGTTCTTC
14 TRBJ1-4 many . TRBV7-9 CASSPGVLGEKLFF TGTGCCAGCAGCCCCGGGGTATTGGGTGAAAAACTGTTTTTT
14 TRBJ2-7 . TRBD2 TRBV10-2 CASSAGLAQYEQYF TGCGCCAGCAGTGCGGGACTAGCCCAGTACGAGCAGTACTTC
11 TRBJ2-1 many . TRBV5-6 CASSLINEQFF TGTGCCAGCAGCTTAATCAATGAGCAGTTCTTC
13 TRBJ1-4 . . TRBV7-2 CASSPNRGEKLFF TGTGCCAGCAGCCCAAATAGGGGAGAAAAACTGTTTTTT
17 TRBJ2-1 . TRBD2 TRBV28 CASTTNKAGGTYNEQFF TGTGCCAGCACTACTAATAAAGCGGGAGGAACCTACAATGAGCAGTTCTTC
13 TRBJ1-6 . . TRBV30 CAWRGPGSSPLHF TGTGCCTGGAGGGGACCAGGGTCATCACCCCTCCACTTT
14 TRBJ2-5 . . TRBV18 CASSPSTRGETQYF TGTGCCAGCTCACCATCGACTAGGGGTGAGACCCAGTACTTC
15 TRBJ2-1 . . TRBV11-2 CASGPGRALYNEQFF TGTGCCAGCGGGCCGGGGCGGGCCCTCTACAATGAGCAGTTCTTC
16 TRBJ2-1 . TRBD2 TRBV6-5 CASSYTRLAGAHEQFF TGTGCCAGCAGTTACACCCGACTAGCGGGAGCCCATGAGCAGTTCTTC
14 TRBJ2-6 few . TRBV30 CAWSGQAGANVLTF TGTGCCTGGAGTGGACAGGCAGGGGCCAACGTCCTGACTTTC
18 TRBJ2-3 . . TRBV4-3 CASSQVWGRRDRTDTQYF TGCGCCAGCAGCCAAGTGTGGGGGCGAAGGGACCGCACAGATACGCAGTATTTT
14 TRBJ2-7 once . TRBV18 CASSPTANPYEQYF TGTGCCAGCTCACCAACGGCAAACCCCTACGAGCAGTACTTC
13 TRBJ2-5 . . TRBV5-8 CASSYRDPETQYF TGTGCCAGCAGCTACAGGGATCCGGAGACCCAGTACTTC
14 TRBJ2-6 few . TRBV29-1 CSVELSSGANVLTF TGCAGCGTTGAACTGAGCTCTGGGGCCAACGTCCTGACTTTC
16 TRBJ1-2 . TRBD1 TRBV15 CATSRPQGAGNHGYTF TGTGCCACCAGCAGACCCCAGGGGGCCGGCAATCATGGCTACACCTTC
13 TRBJ2-7 many . TRBV6-1 CASSETGKSEQYF TGTGCCAGCAGTGAAACAGGGAAAAGCGAGCAGTACTTC
13 TRBJ2-7 . . TRBV6-5 CATQKDRSYEQYF TGTGCCACCCAAAAGGACCGATCCTACGAGCAGTACTTC
15 TRBJ2-2 . TRBD2 TRBV30 CAWRMGGGDTGKLFF TGTGCCTGGAGGATGGGCGGGGGGGACACCGGGAAGCTGTTTTTT
16 TRBJ2-2 . TRBD2 TRBV6-1 CASSELRLAAPGELFF TGTGCCAGCAGTGAACTGAGACTAGCGGCCCCCGGGGAGCTGTTTTTT
15 TRBJ2-7 few TRBD1 TRBV5-1 CASRPGTGGVYEQYF TGCGCCAGCAGACCTGGGACAGGGGGCGTCTACGAGCAGTACTTC
14 TRBJ1-5 medium-sized . TRBV2 CASSELDSDQPQHF TGTGCCAGCAGTGAATTGGACAGCGATCAGCCCCAGCATTTT
11 TRBJ1-1 . . TRBV29-1 CSGGRNTEAFF TGCAGTGGTGGCAGGAACACTGAAGCTTTCTTT
15 TRBJ2-7 many TRBD1 TRBV5-1 CASSTDGQEIYEQYF TGCGCCAGCAGCACAGACGGACAGGAAATCTACGAGCAGTACTTC
16 TRBJ2-5 . . TRBV4-1 CASSRQNENSPETQYF TGCGCCAGCAGCCGCCAAAATGAGAATAGTCCGGAGACCCAGTACTTC
16 TRBJ2-5 many TRBD1 TRBV29-1 CSVHLRQGGAQETQYF TGCAGCGTTCACCTCAGACAGGGTGGCGCACAAGAGACCCAGTACTTC
19 TRBJ2-2 . TRBD1 TRBV18 CASSLGPGQGSSNTGELFF TGTGCCAGCTCCCTGGGACCGGGACAGGGATCCTCGAACACCGGGGAGCTGTTTTTT
12 TRBJ1-2 many . TRBV7-9 CASSTGDRGYTF TGTGCCAGCAGCACGGGGGACCGTGGCTACACCTTC
14 TRBJ2-7 . . TRBV29-1 CSVAPLTYPYEQYF TGCAGCGTTGCCCCCTTGACTTATCCCTACGAGCAGTACTTC
16 TRBJ2-1 . TRBD2 TRBV7-9 CASSPRTSGRINEQFF TGTGCCAGCAGCCCCCGGACTAGCGGGAGAATCAATGAGCAGTTCTTC
16 TRBJ2-1 . TRBD2 TRBV6-5 CASSLGAGGPGNEQFF TGTGCCAGCAGTTTGGGAGCGGGAGGGCCGGGGAATGAGCAGTTCTTC